The TCR beta chain described here comes from a study of beta chain features in type 1 diabetes. Background on the study: Sorted cell examination encompassed under 130 million cells across all samples.

This clone was found a few times. Expressed TCRB transcripts got sequenced, as all isolated RNA was reverse transcribed. Sequencing used immunoSEQ multiplex PCR; TCRdb keeps in-frame clones, though not all of them. The sample carries roughly 250,000 clones, around 9.6% recorded once. CDR1 LNHDA and CDR2 SQIVND come from the germline V gene (reference sequence). Trimming stripped 7 bases from V and 4 bases from J, with 13 bases between. The CDR3 is 13 amino acids. The gene calls are TRBV19 and TRBJ1-2; no clear D gene. The sequence came from a young woman in good health. The sequenced sample was naive CD4+ T cells from blood. The CDR3 sequence: CASNRREGYGYTF. CDR3 bases: TGTGCCAGTAATCGTCGGGAGGGCTATGGCTACACCTTC.